The next 16 T cell receptor beta chains were all read from a single sample in a study of Tregs in tolerant kidney transplant recipients. Produced via immunoSEQ multiplex PCR; TCRdb's table is partial and in-frame only. The data contain about 83,000 clones, 95% to 98% of them singletons. This specimen consisted of CD4+ T cells from blood, obtained before the transplant. These receptors were taken from a human donor who received a combined kidney and bone marrow transplant.

CDR3 in amino acids: CASSSPSGGKPYNEQFF. Here the CDR3 DNA reads TGTGCCAGTAGTTCCCCTTCGGGGGGGAAACCCTACAATGAGCAGTTCTTC. The V gene is TRBV19, the J gene TRBJ2-1; 8 nucleotides line up with TRBD2. CDR1 is LNHDA and CDR2 is SQIVND in the germline V gene (reference sequence). After removal of 5 bases from V and 2 bases from J, the junction contained 11 bases not matched to a gene. The CDR3 length is 17 residues.

The CDR3 spells CACQLSGTGAPYEQYF. CDR3 DNA sequence: TGTGCCTGCCAACTTTCCGGGACAGGGGCTCCTTACGAGCAGTACTTC. This chain joins TRBV30 and TRBJ2-7, with 10 bases aligning to TRBD1. CDR1 is GTSNPN and CDR2 is SVGIG in the germline V gene (reference sequence). Losses at the gene ends were 6 bases for V and 4 bases for J; bases not matched to a gene: 15. The CDR3 is 16 residues long.

This clone was recorded once. This chain joins TRBV28 and TRBJ1-1; a weak D match, TRBD1 (5 bases). This CDR3 spans 12 amino acids. V was pared by 3 bases and J by 9 bases, with 11 bases between. CDR1 and CDR2 from the germline V gene are MDHEN and SYDVKM. CDR3 sequence reads: CASSFQGAQAFF. The CDR3 nucleotides read TGTGCCAGCAGTTTCCAAGGGGCCCAAGCTTTCTTT.

The V and J genes are TRBV7-2 and TRBJ1-5, with D possibly matching TRBD1 (5 bases). V lost 6 bases and J 9 bases, leaving 18 bases between the germline ends. This CDR3 is 14 amino acids long. Per germline, CDR1 SGHTA and CDR2 FQGNSA. CDR3 DNA sequence: TGTGCCAGCAGTCTTCGGGGGGGGACCTGGCCCCAGCATTTT. Translated, it gives CASSLRGGTWPQHF.

The rearrangement uses TRBV28 and TRBJ2-3; 10 nucleotides line up with TRBD2. The trim removed 4 bases at V and 1 base at J, leaving 2 bases unmatched. From germline, CDR1 is MDHEN and CDR2 SYDVKM. This CDR3 is 15 amino acids long. CDR3 sequence reads: CASSWLAGGTDTQYF. CDR3 bases: TGTGCCAGCAGTTGGCTAGCGGGGGGCACAGATACGCAGTATTTT.

The genes are TRBV7-2 and TRBJ1-1; 9 bases align to TRBD1. V lost 3 bases, J lost 5 bases, and 7 bases stayed unmatched. The CDR3 is 15 amino acids. CDR1 and CDR2 (germline): SGHTA, FQGNSA. The CDR3 DNA sequence: TGTGCCAGCAGCTTCGGGGGACAGGGAGGTACTGAAGCTTTCTTT. Its translation: CASSFGGQGGTEAFF. The complete variable domain, with remaining parts taken from reference TRBV7-2 and TRBJ1-1, reads GAGVSQSPSNKVTEKGKDVELRCDPISGHTALYWYRQSLGQGLEFLIYFQGNSAPDKSGLPSDRFSAERTGGSVSTLTIQRTQQEDSAVYLCASSFGGQGGTEAFFGQGTRLTVV.

The chain couples TRBV5-1 to TRBJ2-1, with 7 positions matching TRBD1. The CDR3 contains 15 residues. The germline V gene has CDR1 SGHRS and CDR2 YFSETQ. V gave up 4 bases and J gave up 5 bases; unmatched junction bases: 9. Written as DNA, the CDR3 is TGCGCCAGCAGCACCGGTGGACAGGTCAACAATGAGCAGTTCTTC. Amino acid sequence: CASSTGGQVNNEQFF.

The rearrangement links TRBV4-2 to TRBJ2-2; tentative D call: TRBD2 (6 bases). The CDR3 loop spans 18 amino acids. Trimming removed 4 bases from V and 1 base from J, with 19 bases in between. Germline V lookup: CDR1 LGHNA, CDR2 YNFKEQ. CDR3 sequence reads: CASSRSESVAENTGELFF. The CDR3 nucleotides read TGTGCCAGCAGCCGATCGGAATCTGTAGCGGAGAACACCGGGGAGCTGTTTTTT.

This clone appeared once. V usage is TRBV7-3 and J usage is TRBJ2-1; TRBD2 agrees at 7 bases. The V and J ends lost 1 base and 5 bases, in that order; junction bases with no gene match: 11. The CDR3 sequence is 17 residues long. Germline assignment: CDR1 SGHTA and CDR2 FQGTGA. In DNA, the CDR3 is TGTGCCAGCAGCTTAAAATTTGGGGGAGGGCCTGACAATGAGCAGTTCTTC. Protein sequence: CASSLKFGGGPDNEQFF.

In DNA, the CDR3 is TGTGCCAGTAGTATAGGGAGGGGATCAGGGATCAATCAGCCCCAGCATTTT. This gives the protein CASSIGRGSGINQPQHF. The rearrangement joins TRBV19 to TRBJ1-5; D is perhaps TRBD1 (5 bases). The CDR3 contains 17 residues. V was trimmed by 1 base and J by 3 bases, leaving 16 bases between them. Germline CDR1 LNHDA, CDR2 SQIVND (reference sequence).

V usage is TRBV19 and J usage is TRBJ2-7; 12 nucleotides line up with TRBD2. The CDR3 length is 17 residues. V shed 4 bases and J 0 bases; nucleotides not matched to a gene: 7. From germline, CDR1 is LNHDA and CDR2 SQIVND (reference sequence). CDR3 DNA: TGTGCCAGTAGTAGGACTAGCGGGACCCAGAGCTCCTACGAGCAGTACTTC. It translates to CASSRTSGTQSSYEQYF. The full variable domain, completed using reference TRBV19 and TRBJ2-7, is DGGITQSPKYLFRKEGQNVTLSCEQNLNHDAMYWYRQDPGQGLRLIYYSQIVNDFQKGDIAEGYSVSREKKESFPLTVTSAQKNPTAFYLCASSRTSGTQSSYEQYFGPGTRLTVT.

This chain connects TRBV19 to TRBJ1-2, with a tentative D call TRBD1 (5 bases). Trimming took off 9 bases at V and 7 bases at J, with 15 bases between the two ends. The CDR3 runs 12 residues. Germline V gives CDR1 LNHDA, CDR2 SQIVND (reference sequence). The DNA for the CDR3 is TGTGCCAGCAACTGGGGGGGTATTGGCTACACCTTC. It codes for CASNWGGIGYTF.

The rearrangement joins TRBV6-1 to TRBJ1-4; a weak D match, TRBD1 (6 bases). Germline V CDR1 and CDR2: MNHNS, SASEGT. Trimming stripped 1 base from V and 6 bases from J, with 18 bases between. This CDR3 is built from 17 residues. CDR3 bases: TGTGCCAGCAGTGAAGTCGGACAGTGGGCCATAGATGAAAAACTGTTTTTT. Protein product: CASSEVGQWAIDEKLFF.

This clone was seen only once. V usage is TRBV5-1 and J usage is TRBJ2-5; weak D call: TRBD2 (5 bases). V was cut by 3 bases and J by 3 bases, with 12 bases left in between. The CDR3 has 14 amino acids. The V gene's germline CDR1 is SGHRS and CDR2 YFSETQ. The CDR3 sequence: CASSSGRAEETQYF. DNA of the CDR3: TGCGCCAGCAGCTCGGGCCGAGCGGAAGAGACCCAGTACTTC.

This chain joins TRBV11-3 and TRBJ1-2; 7 bases are shared with TRBD1. The CDR3 contains 15 residues. The germline V gene encodes CDR1 SGHNT and CDR2 YENEEA. J gave up 1 base and V 5 bases, and 7 bases lay outside the gene matches. The CDR3 nucleotides are TGTGCCAGCAGCCCGGGACAGAGTTATAACTATGGCTACACCTTC. Translated: CASSPGQSYNYGYTF. Full variable domain (outside the CDR3, taken from reference TRBV11-3 and TRBJ1-2): EAGVVQSPRYKIIEKKQPVAFWCNPISGHNTLYWYLQNLGQGPELLIRYENEEAVDDSQLPKDRFSAERLKGVDSTLKIQPAELGDSAVYLCASSPGQSYNYGYTFGSGTRLTVV.

The V gene is TRBV2, the J gene TRBJ2-1; TRBD2 matches 11 bases. With 2 bases clipped from V and 3 bases from J, the junction kept 6 bases outside the gene matches. This CDR3 has 17 amino acids. Germline CDR1 and CDR2: SNHLY and FYNNEI. The DNA of the CDR3 is TGTGCCAGCAGTGAATCGAAAGGGACTAGCGGCTACAATGAGCAGTTCTTC. It is translated as CASSESKGTSGYNEQFF.